This T cell receptor (beta chain) was sequenced in a study of blood T cell repertoires in COVID-19. Turning to the study itself: The origin of the acute and convalescent COVID-19 samples was the United States, Italy and Spain. In each case, the material was cDNA or gDNA derived from T cells, B-cell-depleted T cells, or PBMCs.

In the study's own analysis: Amplifying reference gene primers gave estimates of nucleated cell counts. The assay was immunoSEQ multiplex PCR, and TCRdb's table has in-frame clones only and misses some. V, J and clone size are those of that table, while D and trimming were read from the DNA. Seen here are 100,000 or so clones, approximately 93% observed once, and the top ten hold around 1%. Germline trimming cut 5 bases from V and 7 bases from J; bases unmatched to any gene: 14. The length of the CDR3 is 17 residues. Per the germline V gene, CDR1 is LNHDA and CDR2 is SQIVND (reference sequence). The sequence derives from a man between 60 and 75 years old with acute or convalescent COVID-19. The sequenced sample was peripheral blood. The rearrangement uses TRBV19 and TRBJ2-1; 10 positions match TRBD2. DNA of the CDR3: TGTGCCAGTAGTGGGGGTCGGGGACTAGCGTTTCTGAATGAGCAGTTCTTC. Protein sequence: CASSGGRGLAFLNEQFF.